A single sample gave rise to the 12 T cell receptor beta chains below, sequenced in a study of identical twins. TCRdb passed the 5' RACE reads through MiXCR, listing each CDR3 protein once. The sample carries 690,000 or so distinct CDR3 sequences, around 6% recorded once. The sequenced sample was naive T cells sorted from blood. Receptors were obtained from a man aged 18 to 29 in good health.

This clonotype was observed many times. V gene TRBV24-1 combines with J gene TRBJ2-1; 12 bases agree with TRBD2. The V gene's germline CDR1 is KGHDR and CDR2 SFDVKD. Trimming removed 0 bases from V and 15 bases from J; junction bases left unmatched: 8. This CDR3 region has 15 residues. The CDR3 is CATSDLKTSGSRRFF. In nucleotides, the CDR3 is TGTGCCACCAGTGATTTGAAGACTAGCGGGAGTAGACGGTTCTTC.

This clonotype was detected many times. The chain couples TRBV9 to TRBJ2-3; D uncertain. The germline V gene has CDR1 SGDLS and CDR2 YYNGEE. Trimming stripped 0 bases from V and 5 bases from J, with 10 bases between. The CDR3 extends over 14 amino acids. CDR3 in DNA: TGTGCCAGCAGCGTAGTTCCAACCGGAGATACGCAGTATTTT. Translating it yields CASSVVPTGDTQYF.

This clonotype was detected ten times or more. The J gene is TRBJ1-1, the V gene TRBV29-1; no definite D call. The V end lost 2 bases, the J end lost 5 bases, and 9 bases lay between the germline ends. Germline V gene sequence: CDR1 SQVTM, CDR2 ANQGSEA. The CDR3 spans 12 residues. In DNA form, the CDR3 reads TGCAGCGTTGAACTGTTGGGGACTGAAGCTTTCTTT. Translating gives CSVELLGTEAFF.

This clonotype was detected ten times or more. The rearrangement links TRBV29-1 to TRBJ2-2, with D hard to call. CDR1 is SQVTM, CDR2 ANQGSEA, per germline. The CDR3 loop spans 12 amino acids. V lost 4 bases and J 3 bases, leaving 6 bases between the germline ends. CDR3 in DNA: TGCAGCGTTGTTTCGGACACCGGGGAGCTGTTTTTT. Amino acids: CSVVSDTGELFF.

This clonotype was picked up many times. The chain carries TRBV20-1 and TRBJ2-2; tentatively, D is TRBD2 (6 bases). The germline V gene has CDR1 DFQATT and CDR2 SNEGSKA (reference sequence). The CDR3 length is 15 residues. V was trimmed by 2 bases and J by 4 bases, leaving 14 bases between them. The CDR3 nucleotides are TGCAGTGCTAGACAGGCGGGATCGGTCACCGGGGAGCTGTTTTTT. Translated: CSARQAGSVTGELFF.

CDR3 amino acids: CASVHYIGNEQYF. CDR3 in DNA: TGTGCCAGCGTCCACTACATTGGGAACGAGCAGTACTTC. The rearrangement links TRBV21-1 to TRBJ2-7. TRBV21-1 is deemed a pseudogene. The CDR3 is made up of 13 amino acids.

V gene TRBV11-3 combines with J gene TRBJ2-4; D assignment may be TRBD1 or TRBD2 (8 bases each). The length of the CDR3 is 16 residues. Germline CDR1 and CDR2: SGHNT and YENEEA. Trimming removed 0 bases at V and 6 bases at J, with 15 bases between. The CDR3 DNA is TGTGCCAGCAGCTTAGAGGTAGCGGGGACAGGAAACATTCAGTACTTC. Its translation is CASSLEVAGTGNIQYF.

At least ten counts were recorded for this clonotype. The V call is TRBV20-1, the J call TRBJ2-1; 7 nucleotides line up with TRBD2. The germline gives CDR1 DFQATT, CDR2 SNEGSKA (reference sequence). CDR3 length: 11 residues. In nucleotides, the CDR3 is TGCAGCCCCGCTAGCGGCAATGAGCAGTTCTTC. It yields the protein CSPASGNEQFF.

In its sample, this clonotype was seen a few times. V and J are TRBV5-1 and TRBJ1-6, with D tentatively TRBD1 (5 bases). Germline assignment: CDR1 SGHRS and CDR2 YFSETQ. V was trimmed by 2 bases and J by 7 bases, leaving 13 bases between them. CDR3 length equals 15 residues. The CDR3 coding sequence is TGCGCCAGCAGCTTCAGGGCGCGGACAAATTCACCCCTCCACTTT. Residues: CASSFRARTNSPLHF.

This clonotype was counted only a few times. The CDR3 DNA reads as TGTGCCAGCAGCAAAGCGCTTAAGAAGCGGGAGGGCCTAAACTCCTACGAGCAGTACTTC. As protein: CASSKALKKREGLNSYEQYF. The chain uses TRBV21-1 and TRBJ2-7; the table's D call TRBD2 went unverified against the DNA. TRBV21-1 is reported as a pseudogene. CDR3 length: 20 amino acids.

This clonotype was observed at least ten times. This chain connects TRBV29-1 to TRBJ1-1; a weak D match, TRBD1 (6 bases). Germline V gene lookup returns CDR1 SQVTM and CDR2 ANQGSEA. This CDR3 is 12 amino acids long. V was pared by 7 bases and J by 4 bases, with 13 bases between. CDR3 in DNA: TGCAGCGCAGGGGCGGCGGTCACTGAAGCTTTCTTT. Translated: CSAGAAVTEAFF.

In its sample, this clonotype was seen a few times. The gene calls are TRBV11-1 and TRBJ2-3, with 10 bases identical to TRBD1. The CDR3 length is 19 residues. The V and J ends lost 5 bases and 0 bases, in that order; junction bases with no gene match: 14. The germline CDR1 and CDR2 sequences are SGHAT and FQDESV (reference sequence). DNA for the CDR3: TGTGCCAGCAGCCCTACGTTCCGGACAGGGGGACGGAGCACAGATACGCAGTATTTT. It encodes CASSPTFRTGGRSTDTQYF.